The source of this TCR beta chain is a study of OX40 agonist ivuxolimab in advanced cancers. Study in general: One patient with hepatocellular carcinoma and two with cutaneous melanoma, three in all, had partial responses.

Using immunoSEQ multiplex PCR, the repertoire was profiled, and TCRdb retains in-frame clones only, with some absent. The repertoire holds more than 50,000 clones, 87% seen once, with roughly 5% in the top ten. With 4 bases removed from V and 2 bases from J, the gap between germline ends came to 11 bases. This CDR3 comprises 14 residues. Germline V gene lookup returns CDR1 PRHDT and CDR2 FYEKMQ (reference sequence). Samples were taken at baseline and on day 1 of cycles 4 and 7. The rearrangement joins TRBV13 to TRBJ2-5; D is undetermined. The material was CD4+ or CD8+ T cells sorted from blood, obtained in a trial of the OX40 agonist ivuxolimab. The TCR sequence derives from an adult with an advanced solid tumor such as melanoma, head and neck, liver or kidney cancer. The DNA of the CDR3 is TGTGCCAGCAGCTCCTATCAGACTCAAGAGACCCAGTACTTC. Its translation: CASSSYQTQETQYF.